This is a list of T cell receptor beta chains from one sample in a study of blood T cell repertoires in COVID-19. Repertoires were generated with immunoSEQ multiplex PCR, while TCRdb's copy carries only in-frame clones and drops some. This sample has 140,000 to 150,000 clones; about four fifths occur once, and the top ten carry less than 6%. The source material was PBMCs or T cells enriched from blood (not recorded which). The receptors were gathered from a woman between 45 and 60 years old who had been exposed to COVID-19. Both conserved end residues are part of each CDR3.

TRBV11-3,TRBJ2-3,CASSLAGGPQDTQYF
TRBV7-3,TRBJ1-2,CASSPGSGKVYGYTF
TRBV11-2,TRBJ2-7,CASSRALVLREQYF
TRBV6-2/TRBV6-3,TRBJ2-1,CASSHSRGPYNEQFF
TRBV2,TRBJ1-2,CALTEDFLANYGYTF
TRBV10-2,TRBJ1-1,CASKNRGLNTEAFF
TRBV5-1,TRBJ1-1,CASSAGRINTEAFF
TRBV7-2,TRBJ1-1,CASSLGIGGMNTEAFF
TRBV7-2,TRBJ2-3,CASSLGGGFGTDTQYF
TRBV19,TRBJ1-4,CASTLNEKLFF
TRBV7-9,TRBJ2-5,CATQARDRGFGETQYF
TRBV7-2,TRBJ1-1,CASSFWGLRTEAFF
TRBV27,TRBJ1-1,CASSSGSGPEAFF
TRBV7-3,TRBJ2-1,CASSLFPQDSYNEQFF
TRBV7-2,TRBJ2-1,CASSTTVSAYDEQFF
TRBV27,TRBJ1-5,CASSFGTGGSQPQHF
TRBV5-6,TRBJ2-2,CASSSSAGGPAGELFF
TRBV13,TRBJ2-3,CASSLGGGRAGDTQYF
TRBV5-4,TRBJ1-2,CASSPEAGANYGYTF
TRBV10-2,TRBJ2-7,CASSTGGNEQYF
TRBV29-1,TRBJ1-2,CSVVGFKPRVNGYTF
TRBV20-1,TRBJ1-4,CSARGTGRDATNEKLFF
TRBV7-9,TRBJ2-1,CASSRSSGTGNSYNEQFF
TRBV5-8,TRBJ1-5,CASTTGQYSNQPQHF
TRBV5-8,TRBJ1-2,CASSSRGSSYGYTF
TRBV2,TRBJ1-6,CASSVSEGLSSPLHF
TRBV6-2/TRBV6-3,TRBJ1-5,CASSRWTGADQPQHF
TRBV5-6,TRBJ1-6,CASSGGLDVHF
TRBV10-2,TRBJ2-1,CASGLEPYNEQFF
TRBV6-6,TRBJ1-2,CASSRQVGYGYTF
TRBV6-5,TRBJ1-2,CASSYRDNYGYTF
TRBV25-1,TRBJ1-2,CASGGTGQIYGYTF
TRBV10-3,TRBJ2-7,CAITSPGLAGDYEQYF
TRBV3-1/TRBV3-2,TRBJ1-2,CASSQESGLDGYTF
TRBV30,TRBJ1-1,CAWSVLRGNTEAFF
TRBV25-1,TRBJ1-6,CASSGGTVRNSPLHF
TRBV9,TRBJ1-5,CASSVGGGGNQPQHF
TRBV5-6,TRBJ2-3,CASSLGSSGRLVTQYF
TRBV9,TRBJ2-1,CASSSSGGYNEQFF
TRBV12-3/TRBV12-4,TRBJ1-1,CASSLKQGTEAFF
TRBV12-3/TRBV12-4,TRBJ1-2,CASSLGGVVGYTF
TRBV4-1,TRBJ1-4,CASSQVGIGKEKLFF
TRBV6-2/TRBV6-3,TRBJ2-3,CASSYPPTDTQYF
TRBV9,TRBJ1-2,CASSASDRPRRYTF
TRBV12-3/TRBV12-4,TRBJ1-2,CASSADNRGGYTF
TRBV10-2,TRBJ1-5,CASREPERNQPQHF
TRBV11-2,TRBJ2-2,CASSLLRGVRTGELFF
TRBV6-1,TRBJ1-5,CASSELGQGPNQPQHF
TRBV5-1,TRBJ1-1,CASSLGHLVNTEAFF
TRBV9,TRBJ2-5,CASSLGEETQYF
TRBV7-9,TRBJ2-3,CASSPRQGAADTQYF
TRBV6-5,TRBJ1-2,CAGQQGRNYGYTF
TRBV29-1,TRBJ1-2,CSAATESFYGYTF
TRBV18,TRBJ1-4,CASSLATGAFEKLFF
TRBV19,TRBJ2-1,CASSPRPGRDEQFF